The subject of this entry is one T cell receptor (beta chain). This specimen belongs to a study of blood T cell repertoires in COVID-19. As for the study in general: In each case, the material was cDNA or gDNA derived from T cells, B-cell-depleted T cells, or PBMCs.

Germline V gene data show CDR1 as SGHTA and CDR2 as FQGTGA. Trimming shortened V by 5 bases and J by 3 bases, and 10 bases separated the two germline ends. This CDR3 spans 13 amino acids. Source study methods: How many nucleated cells were present was estimated from reference gene primer amplification. Assay: immunoSEQ multiplex PCR; the TCRdb copy retains only in-frame clones and omits some. Clonal size and the V and J genes are those of that table, whereas D and trimming came from the DNA. Of 200,000 to 300,000 clones listed, roughly 89% are singletons. Source material: PBMCs or T cells enriched from blood (not recorded which). The genes are TRBV7-3 and TRBJ1-1; D not resolved. The receptor was isolated from a woman aged 25 to 45 who had recovered from COVID-19. CDR3 sequence reads: CASSPLSDTEAFF. CDR3 sequence (DNA): TGTGCCAGCAGCCCTCTGTCCGACACTGAAGCTTTCTTT. Full variable domain (missing parts from reference TRBV7-3 and TRBJ1-1): GAGVSQTPSNKVTEKGKYVELRCDPISGHTALYWYRQSLGQGPEFLIYFQGTGAADDSGLPNDRFFAVRPEGSVSTLKIQRTERGDSAVYLCASSPLSDTEAFFGQGTRLTVV.